These T cell receptor beta chains were read from a single sample in a study of blood T cell repertoires in COVID-19. TCRdb's table, derived via immunoSEQ multiplex PCR, lists solely in-frame clones and lacks some. The sample consists of roughly 170,000 clones, around 87% of them appearing once. Sequences were obtained from peripheral blood. All receptors derive from a woman aged 18-29 years who had recovered from COVID-19. The CDR3 runs from the conserved cysteine through the conserved F or W. Expanded clones are given a class, and other clones once, few, many or no size at all.

length | V | size | CDR3
17 | TRBV19 | few | CASSIDRGRNINQPQHF
14 | TRBV5-1 | - | CASSPAGQQETQYF
20 | TRBV28 | - | CASSSPVRLGRLAATNEQFF
15 | TRBV19 | - | CASSARDSYSYGYTF
18 | TRBV6-2/TRBV6-3 | few | CASSYVNRGGGRADTQYF
14 | TRBV6-5 | - | CASSTSLIQETQYF
15 | TRBV19 | - | CASSISRGRTGELFF
16 | TRBV19 | - | CASTPGLAGARETQYF
16 | TRBV13 | - | CASSPGQGARGYGYTF
16 | TRBV18 | - | CASSQATGGAGNEQFF
15 | TRBV15 | once | CATSRGTGDQETQYF
16 | TRBV24-1 | - | CATSDAQGGRADTQYF